This T cell receptor beta chain was observed in a study of low-dose radiotherapy and immunotherapy resistance in tumors. Across the whole study: Cohort 1 was given 0.5 Gy fractions every 2 weeks, 6.5 Gy in total. Patients' oral aspirin dose was 300 mg daily across four cycles from cycle 1 day 1.

TRAV- and TRBV-specific primers primed first-strand cDNA, covering alpha and beta chains. TCRs underwent 15 to 20 PCR cycles of amplification with a constant-region primer and V-primer adapter. One entry per CDR3 protein, called by TCRdb with MiXCR from the reads. Altogether around 65,000 distinct CDR3 sequences are present, 26% being singletons, with the ten largest covering about 7%. Described time point: before trial treatment. This clonotype is judged medium-sized. Material: PBMCs, obtained before treatment. This receptor was taken from a male donor with rectosigmoid adenocarcinoma.

DNA of the CDR3: TGTGCCAGCAGTCTACCTGCTAGCGGGAGCTACGAGCAGTACTTC. It is translated as CASSLPASGSYEQYF. The rearrangement links TRBV28 to TRBJ2-7; TRBD2 aligns across 10 bases. The V and J ends lost 5 bases and 3 bases, in that order; junction bases with no gene match: 7. The CDR3 has 15 amino acids. CDR1 and CDR2 (germline): MDHEN, SYDVKM.